The 24 T cell receptor beta chains given below trace back to one sample, sequenced in a study of Graves' ophthalmopathy and Graves' hyperthyroidism. Amplification targeted the TCR beta CDR3 regions, with RNA transcripts as the source material. First-round RT-PCR relied on HTBI primers, and a second-round multiplex PCR came next. TCRdb re-called the multiplex PCR reads through MiXCR, storing one row per CDR3 protein. This sample has about 1.1 million distinct CDR3 sequences, with about 36% found just once. The sample taken for sequencing was peripheral blood or thyroid tissue (not recorded which). The receptors come from an adult man with Graves' hyperthyroidism.

The genes are TRBV29-1 and TRBJ1-2, with 7 bases that match TRBD1. V lost 7 bases to trimming and J lost 2 bases; unmatched junction nucleotides: 10. The CDR3 has 14 amino acids. CDR1 SQVTM and CDR2 ANQGSEA come from the germline V gene. CDR3 region: CSAETGLGNYGYTF. CDR3 nucleotide sequence: TGCAGCGCCGAGACAGGGTTGGGGAACTATGGCTACACCTTC. Together with reference TRBV29-1 and TRBJ1-2, the CDR3 gives the full variable domain: SAVISQKPSRDICQRGTSLTIQCQVDSQVTMMFWYRQQPGQSLTLIATANQGSEATYESGFVIDKFPISRPNLTFSTLTVSNMSPEDSSIYLCSAETGLGNYGYTFGSGTRLTVV.

J is TRBJ2-5 and V is TRBV15; D might be TRBD1 or TRBD2, each matching 6 bases. V lost 5 bases and J 9 bases, leaving 19 bases between the germline ends. Germline lookup yields CDR1 LNHNV and CDR2 YYDKDF (reference sequence). CDR3 size: 14 residues. CDR3 DNA: TGTGCCACCAGCGGAGGGGACATCAATCAGCCCCAGTACTTC. Translating gives CATSGGDINQPQYF.

This clonotype has at least ten counts. This chain joins TRBV12-3 or TRBV12-4 and TRBJ1-3, with 7 bases fitting TRBD1. The junction had 3 bases not matched to a gene; V was cut back by 6 bases and J by 7 bases. This CDR3 comprises 12 residues. For the CDR3, the DNA is TGTGCCAGCAGCTTACAGGGGAACACCATATATTTT. It yields the protein CASSLQGNTIYF.

This chain uses TRBV20-1 with TRBJ2-7, with 7 bases lining up with TRBD2. Germline V lookup: CDR1 DFQATT, CDR2 SNEGSKA (reference sequence). This CDR3 spans 14 amino acids. With 2 bases clipped from V and 7 bases from J, the junction kept 11 bases outside the gene matches. CDR3 in amino acids: CSARSGSGSGEQYF. CDR3 DNA: TGCAGTGCTAGATCTGGTAGCGGGTCCGGGGAGCAGTACTTC.

The chain uses TRBV15 and TRBJ1-2; D is possibly TRBD1 (5 bases). V was trimmed by 2 bases and J by 3 bases, leaving 13 bases between them. In germline, CDR1 is LNHNV, CDR2 YYDKDF (reference sequence). The CDR3 extends over 15 amino acids. CDR3 DNA sequence: TGTGCCACCAGCAGAACTGGGACGACGGACTATGGCTACACCTTC. Its protein product is CATSRTGTTDYGYTF.

This clonotype was counted only a few times. The DNA of the CDR3 is TGTGCCACCAAAACTAGCGGGACGGAGACCCAGTACTTC. Encoded protein: CATKTSGTETQYF. The chain couples TRBV15 to TRBJ2-5, with 10 bases fitting TRBD2. The germline gives CDR1 LNHNV, CDR2 YYDKDF (reference sequence). V lost 7 bases and J lost 5; bases outside the gene matches: 4. CDR3 size: 13 residues. Full variable domain (remainder filled in from reference TRBV15 and TRBJ2-5): DAMVIQNPRYQVTQFGKPVTLSCSQTLNHNVMYWYQQKSSQAPKLLFHYYDKDFNNEADTPDNFQSRRPNTSFCFLDIRSPGLGDTAMYLCATKTSGTETQYFGPGTRLLVL.

Concerning this clonotype itself: The final CDR3 position lacks the conserved phenylalanine or tryptophan, pointing to a likely read error. It is unclear where the CDR3 begins or ends on the DNA, so no DNA is shown, and the CDR3 is as TCRdb lists it. The rearrangement uses TRBV7-2 and TRBJ1-4; TRBD1, as called in the table, went unchecked against the DNA. The CDR3 has 9 residues if both end residues are counted. Germline V CDR1 and CDR2: SGHTA, FQGNSA. CDR3 in amino acids: CASSQGQTY.

The V call is TRBV10-3, the J call TRBJ1-5, with D maybe TRBD1 (6 bases). Trimming left V 10 bases short and J 2 bases short, with 15 bases between. The CDR3 runs to 14 residues. Germline V CDR1 and CDR2: ENHRY, SYGVKD. CDR3 in DNA: TGTGCCACCAGCCCGGGACATGGCAATCAGCCCCAGCATTTT. Its protein is CATSPGHGNQPQHF.

There are many counts of this clonotype. The genes are TRBV27 and TRBJ1-1, with D perhaps matching TRBD1 (5 bases). The germline gives CDR1 MNHEY, CDR2 SMNVEV (reference sequence). This CDR3 has 13 amino acids. Trimming pared 5 bases from V and 3 bases from J, leaving 10 bases between. CDR3 DNA: TGTGCCAGCAGTGGGGGGAGACACACTGAAGCTTTCTTT. This gives the protein CASSGGRHTEAFF.

V usage is TRBV29-1 and J usage is TRBJ2-1; 10 nucleotides agree with TRBD2. V shed 6 bases, J shed 6 bases, and the junction held 2 bases outside the gene matches. Germline CDR1 and CDR2: SQVTM and ANQGSEA. The CDR3 extends over 12 amino acids. The CDR3 reads CSVLAGVNEQFF. CDR3 DNA sequence: TGCAGCGTCCTAGCGGGAGTCAATGAGCAGTTCTTC.

The sample holds a few counts of this clonotype. The chain joins TRBV7-3 to TRBJ2-5, with D uncertain. Germline V CDR1 and CDR2: SGHTA, FQGTGA. Trimming pared 1 base from V and 0 bases from J, leaving 12 bases between. The CDR3 runs to 16 residues. The CDR3 region has the DNA TGTGCCAGCAGCTTAAACTCCGGCAGCCACCAAGAGACCCAGTACTTC. This translates into CASSLNSGSHQETQYF.

As regards this clonotype: Given a much more abundant clone one base away, this may be a read error. The chain joins TRBV7-2 to TRBJ2-7; 7 bases are shared with TRBD1. CDR1 and CDR2 (germline): SGHTA, FQGNSA. The CDR3 contains 15 residues. CDR3 protein: CASSYPQGVHYEQHF. Here the CDR3 DNA reads TGTGCCAGCAGCTACCCCCAGGGGGTACACTACGAGCAGCACTTC.

The chain uses TRBV10-3 and TRBJ1-2, with unresolved D. CDR3 length: 13 residues. V lost 7 bases and J 5 bases, leaving 14 bases between the germline ends. In germline, CDR1 is ENHRY, CDR2 SYGVKD. CDR3 amino acids: CAITSGRSYGYTF. The DNA of the CDR3 is TGTGCCATCACCTCGGGTCGGTCATATGGCTACACCTTC.

The CDR3: CASSAQHF. The CDR3 coding sequence is TGTGCCAGCAGCGCTCAGCATTTT. V is TRBV7-9 and J is TRBJ1-5; D gene unclear. The germline CDR1 and CDR2 sequences are SEHNR and FQNEAQ (reference sequence). This CDR3 has 8 amino acids. Trimming cost V 5 bases and J 13 bases, with 3 bases left between them.

This clonotype was recorded at least ten times. The chain carries TRBV28 and TRBJ1-5, with 9 bases identical to TRBD1. The V gene's germline CDR1 is MDHEN and CDR2 SYDVKM. The CDR3 extends over 14 amino acids. Trimming at V came to 5 bases and at J to 9 bases, leaving 8 bases not matched to a gene. CDR3 DNA sequence: TGTGCCAGCAGTGCCGGGACAGGGCTGAGGCCCCAGCATTTT. It is translated as CASSAGTGLRPQHF. Supplemented by reference TRBV28 and TRBJ1-5, the full variable domain reads DVKVTQSSRYLVKRTGEKVFLECVQDMDHENMFWYRQDPGLGLRLIYFSYDVKMKEKGDIPEGYSVSREKKERFSLILESASTNQTSMYLCASSAGTGLRPQHFGDGTRLSIL.

The table lists this clonotype with a few counts. J is TRBJ2-7 and V is TRBV7-8, with 11 bases fitting TRBD2. The CDR3 runs 16 residues. From germline, CDR1 is SGHVS and CDR2 FQNEAQ. Trimming at V came to 2 bases and at J to 2 bases, leaving 5 bases not matched to a gene. CDR3 residues: CASSLKLAGGAYEQYF. DNA of the CDR3: TGTGCCAGCAGCTTAAAGCTAGCGGGGGGTGCCTACGAGCAGTACTTC. The variable domain in full, with the rest retrieved from reference TRBV7-8 and TRBJ2-7, is GAGVSQSPRYKVAKRGQDVALRCDPISGHVSLFWYQQALGQGPEFLTYFQNEAQLDKSGLPSDRFFAERPEGSVSTLKIQRTQQEDSAVYLCASSLKLAGGAYEQYFGPGTRLTVT.

Worth noting for this clonotype: The junction shows a germline mismatch at one end, possibly a read error. V and J are TRBV5-1 and TRBJ2-5; D is undetermined. The germline gives CDR1 SGHRS, CDR2 YFSETQ. The CDR3 is 12 residues long. The CDR3 sequence is CAISTSQETQYF. The DNA for the CDR3 is TGCGCCATCAGCACTTCCCAAGAGACCCAGTACTTC.

In this sample, this clonotype turned up many times. The chain combines TRBV19 with TRBJ2-5; D might be TRBD2 (5 bases). Between the trimmed V and J ends, which lost 8 bases and 2 bases, there was a span of 9 bases. This CDR3 is built from 12 residues. CDR1 is LNHDA, CDR2 SQIVND, per germline (reference sequence). CDR3 residues: CASGGPQETQYF. The CDR3 DNA follows: TGTGCCAGTGGAGGTCCTCAAGAGACCCAGTACTTC.

This chain's CDR3 is CAITGFNSPLHF. The CDR3 nucleotides are TGTGCCATCACAGGGTTTAATTCACCCCTCCACTTT. This chain joins TRBV10-3 and TRBJ1-6; D is possibly TRBD1 (5 bases). Germline values: CDR1 ENHRY, CDR2 SYGVKD. This CDR3 is built from 12 residues. The V end lost 7 bases, the J end lost 6 bases, and 7 bases lay between the germline ends.

The chain combines TRBV4-1 with TRBJ2-2; the D gene is possibly TRBD1 (6 bases). Germline CDR1 and CDR2: MGHRA and YSYEKL. This CDR3 contains 14 residues. The CDR3 loop is CATSWGLWTGELFF. The CDR3 bases are TGCGCTACTTCTTGGGGGCTTTGGACCGGGGAGCTGTTTTTT.

The chain employs TRBV29-1 and TRBJ1-1; perhaps TRBD1 as D (6 bases). Germline V gives CDR1 SQVTM, CDR2 ANQGSEA. V lost 7 bases, J lost 7 bases, and 13 bases lay in between. The CDR3 covers 11 residues. CDR3 bases: TGCAGCGCTGTAGGACAGATTGAAGCTTTCTTT. Translation: CSAVGQIEAFF.

The J gene is TRBJ1-3, the V gene TRBV6-5; tentative D call: TRBD1 (5 bases). The CDR3 contains 16 residues. Trimming shortened V by 2 bases and J by 0 bases, and 11 bases separated the two germline ends. Germline V gene lookup returns CDR1 MNHEY and CDR2 SVGAGI. CDR3 residues: CASSYILRGSGNTIYF. In DNA, the CDR3 is TGTGCCAGCAGTTACATTCTGAGGGGCTCTGGAAACACCATATATTTT.

This clonotype was found many times. The rearrangement links TRBV29-1 to TRBJ2-2; 9 bases align to TRBD1. This CDR3 region has 14 residues. Per the germline V gene, CDR1 is SQVTM and CDR2 is ANQGSEA. After removal of 3 bases from V and 4 bases from J, the junction contained 3 bases not matched to a gene. CDR3 amino acids: CSVERTGVTGELFF. The CDR3 coding sequence is TGCAGCGTTGAGCGGACAGGGGTCACCGGGGAGCTGTTTTTT.

V is TRBV15 and J is TRBJ1-1; TRBD1 aligns across 7 bases. The germline CDR1 and CDR2 sequences are LNHNV and YYDKDF (reference sequence). This CDR3 comprises 14 residues. V gave up 0 bases and J gave up 8 bases; unmatched junction bases: 6. This chain's CDR3 is CATSRDEGAGEAFF. As DNA, the CDR3 is TGTGCCACCAGCAGAGATGAGGGGGCCGGAGAAGCTTTCTTT.